This T cell receptor (beta chain) was observed in a study of blood T cell repertoires in COVID-19. Assay: immunoSEQ multiplex PCR; the TCRdb copy retains only in-frame clones and omits some. Altogether roughly 260,000 clones are present, about 87% being singletons, with the ten largest covering roughly 4%. This CDR3 has 12 amino acids. Trimming stripped 2 bases from V and 4 bases from J, with 6 bases between. Germline CDR1 and CDR2: SGHNT and YYREEE (reference sequence). Sequenced input: peripheral blood. This receptor was obtained from a man aged 60-69 years who had recovered from COVID-19. The gene calls are TRBV5-4 and TRBJ2-5, with D unresolved. CDR3: CASSLSSETQYF. The CDR3 DNA is TGTGCCAGCAGCTTATCGTCAGAGACCCAGTACTTC.